This T cell receptor (beta chain) comes out of a study of early T cells in non-severe SARS-CoV-2 infection. Unique molecular identifiers tagged individual cDNA molecules. TCRdb reprocessed the 5' RACE reads via MiXCR and lists one record per CDR3 protein. In the table there are roughly 20,000 distinct CDR3 sequences, 3.6% of which are singletons. This clonotype was counted a few times. The CDR3 extends over 14 amino acids. The germline V gene has CDR1 MNHEY and CDR2 SVGAGI. The junction had 2 bases not matched to a gene; V was cut back by 4 bases and J by 4 bases. The sample was whole blood. The TCR originated in an adult who was a healthcare worker with PCR-confirmed SARS-CoV-2 infection or an uninfected control (not recorded which). The chain combines TRBV6-5 with TRBJ1-5; 9 bases are shared with TRBD1. The CDR3 here is CASSWGTGNQPQHF. In DNA, the CDR3 is TGTGCCAGCAGTTGGGGGACAGGGAATCAGCCCCAGCATTTT.